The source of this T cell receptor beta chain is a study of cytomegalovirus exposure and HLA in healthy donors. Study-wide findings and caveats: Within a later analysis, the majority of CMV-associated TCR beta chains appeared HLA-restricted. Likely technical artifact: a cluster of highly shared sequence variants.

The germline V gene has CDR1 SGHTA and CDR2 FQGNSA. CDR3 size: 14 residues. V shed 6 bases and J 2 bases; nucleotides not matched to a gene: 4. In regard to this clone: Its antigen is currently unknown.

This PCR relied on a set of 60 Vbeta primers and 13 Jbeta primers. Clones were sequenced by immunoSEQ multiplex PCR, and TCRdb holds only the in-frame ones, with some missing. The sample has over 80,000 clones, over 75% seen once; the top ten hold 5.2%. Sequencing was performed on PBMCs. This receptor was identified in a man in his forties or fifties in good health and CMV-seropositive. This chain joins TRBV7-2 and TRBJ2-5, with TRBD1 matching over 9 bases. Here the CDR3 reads CASRSGTGQETQYF. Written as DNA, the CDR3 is TGTGCCAGCAGATCCGGGACAGGGCAAGAGACCCAGTACTTC.